These T cell receptor beta chains were read from a single sample in a study of blood T cell repertoires in COVID-19. Clones were sequenced by immunoSEQ multiplex PCR, and TCRdb holds only the in-frame ones, with some missing. The sample yields 250,000 or so clones, about 85% seen once. Sequencing was performed on PBMCs or T cells enriched from blood (not recorded which). The receptors were sampled from a woman between 50 and 59 years old who had been exposed to COVID-19. Each CDR3 is given with its conserved first and last residue. D genes are given only for firm matches. Some rows mark clone size as missing; the rest say once, few, many or name a class of expanded clone.

TRBD1 | once | TRBJ1-2 | TRBV30 | CAWSPNRDREGYTF
TRBD2 | - | TRBJ2-2 | TRBV4-2 | CASSQVGLVAGLRDTGELFF
TRBD2 | - | TRBJ2-5 | TRBV7-8 | CASSGRRWEGETQYF
- | - | TRBJ2-1 | TRBV28 | CASSLSHSSYNEQFF
- | - | TRBJ1-6 | TRBV11-2 | CASSGQIGRNSPLHF
TRBD2 | - | TRBJ2-4 | TRBV7-9 | CASSWPPSGGGLAKNIQYF
- | - | TRBJ2-5 | TRBV5-4 | CASSLQDNQETQYF
- | - | TRBJ1-4 | TRBV27 | CASKAAEGFEKLFF
- | - | TRBJ2-7 | TRBV5-1 | CASSLGGLAYEQYF
- | - | TRBJ1-5 | TRBV18 | CASSYDGGQPQHF
TRBD1 | - | TRBJ1-2 | TRBV2 | CASLARQGAYYGYTF
- | - | TRBJ1-5 | TRBV6-4 | CASSDSDGQPQHF
- | - | TRBJ2-5 | TRBV24-1 | CATSDTGLGETQYF
- | once | TRBJ2-3 | TRBV2 | CASSESTDTQYF
- | - | TRBJ2-4 | TRBV19 | CASRQTRVDIQYF
- | - | TRBJ1-1 | TRBV5-1 | CASSQQATNTEAFF
TRBD1 | - | TRBJ2-7 | TRBV25-1 | CASSELRGGGKVGEQYF
- | - | TRBJ1-4 | TRBV3-1/TRBV3-2 | CASSNAGEREKLFF
- | - | TRBJ2-7 | TRBV7-2 | CASSPLRGNEQYF
TRBD1 | - | TRBJ1-6 | TRBV24-1 | CATSDPGTGNSPLHF
- | - | TRBJ1-1 | TRBV11-2 | CASSSVQGNTEAFF
- | - | TRBJ1-3 | TRBV19 | CASSILRGNGNTIYF
TRBD2 | few | TRBJ2-7 | TRBV2 | CASSEGLGLADYEQYF
TRBD1 | - | TRBJ1-5 | TRBV7-9 | CASSPQGAVQPQHF
- | few | TRBJ1-4 | TRBV7-8 | CASSPLAEGGEKLFF
TRBD2 | - | TRBJ2-1 | TRBV4-3 | CASSQGKLALYNEQFF
- | - | TRBJ1-2 | TRBV6-5 | CASSRTDYNYGYTF
- | - | TRBJ1-4 | TRBV20-1 | CSAPFREKLFF
- | once | TRBJ2-7 | TRBV6-2/TRBV6-3 | CASSSQRGEQYF
- | - | TRBJ2-3 | TRBV3-1/TRBV3-2 | CASSQGTGLRADTQYF
- | few | TRBJ1-1 | TRBV5-4 | CASSTWVGGKTEAFF
TRBD1 | - | TRBJ1-6 | TRBV18 | CASSQGQDNSPLHF
- | - | TRBJ1-2 | TRBV30 | CAWSIQGYGYTF
- | - | TRBJ1-2 | TRBV7-8 | CASSLVQGGGGYTF
- | - | TRBJ2-5 | TRBV18 | CASSPESTVAQYF
TRBD1 | - | TRBJ1-1 | TRBV11-2 | CASSLSPDRAEAFF
- | - | TRBJ2-5 | TRBV7-7 | CASSRTRGSETQYF
- | few | TRBJ1-1 | TRBV5-1 | CASSLPAGAAFF
TRBD1 | - | TRBJ1-1 | TRBV6-5 | CASRDREGTEAFF
TRBD1 | - | TRBJ1-2 | TRBV19 | CASSRSTGDDLGYTF
TRBD2 | - | TRBJ2-1 | TRBV14 | CASSQRSSGGNEQFF
- | - | TRBJ1-4 | TRBV5-5 | CASSWLGATNEKLFF
- | once | TRBJ2-1 | TRBV6-2/TRBV6-3 | CASSFAPSNTPSNEQFF
- | - | TRBJ2-7 | TRBV7-2 | CASSLGPGRDSHYEQYF
TRBD2 | - | TRBJ2-5 | TRBV5-6 | CASREAGAFKETQYF
- | - | TRBJ1-1 | TRBV20-1 | CSARGTEAAFF
TRBD1 | - | TRBJ1-3 | TRBV5-1 | CASKRTGGSSGNTIYF